The T cell receptor beta chain described here comes from a study of immune heterogeneity within non-small cell lung tumors (dated by TCRdb to 2016 to 2019). With regard to the full study: Histology comprised a few squamous cell carcinomas, roughly ten non-squamous carcinomas and 1 tumor not otherwise specified. To examine intratumoral immune heterogeneity, the study used whole-exome sequencing, RNA-seq and TCR beta repertoire sequencing on multiple spatially distinct regions of each NSCLC tumor. TCR repertoires were analyzed from 55 to 60 tumor loci of about 16 patients, while transcriptome data covered only around 45 loci from about 11 patients. Neoantigen binding to each patient's HLA alleles was predicted with netMHCpan-3.0 for mutant peptides of 8 to 11 amino acids.

The full study reports these points: Within a patient, identical dominant CDR3B clonotypes were found to recur across loci, yet unique high-frequency clones were also harbored in different tumor locations. High-frequency TCR beta clonotypes were largely distinct between individual patients. Local T-cell repertoire clonality showed a statistically significant but moderate positive correlation with local tumor mutational burden (R roughly 0.31).

V and J are truncated by 5 bases and 6 bases respectively, leaving an intervening sequence of 17 bases. The CDR3 runs 15 amino acids, cysteine and phenylalanine included. The retained sequence is limited to the CDR3, 45 bases, with the frame set at the first base. CDR1 and CDR2 are read off the germline V gene (reference sequence) as SEHNR and FQNEAQ. A multiplex PCR system amplified the TCR beta CDR3 region, with a first 10-cycle round using 32 V-gene forward and 13 J-gene reverse primers. The first PCR round used a QIAGEN Multiplex PCR Kit, and the primer sequences were filed in Chinese patent CN105087789A. Illumina universal primers were attached in a second round of PCR run with the Phusion High-Fidelity PCR Kit. TCR libraries were paired-end sequenced at 151 bp read length on the Illumina HiSeq X Ten platform. The study's own analysis went as follows. Reads lacking multiplex PCR primers were removed with Cutadapt, read pairs were merged with PEAR, and CDR3 regions were called with MiXCR default settings. Shannon entropy measured repertoire diversity, and clonality was calculated as one minus the Shannon entropy divided by the ln of the count of productive unique sequences. Clonotypes present at frequencies of at least 0.5% were defined as dominant or high-frequency T-cell clones. The public reads were run again by TCRdb, first through fastp at Q25 and then through MiXCR, and only productive beta chains were kept. Every distinct CDR3 protein forms one entry, paired with its most common genes and DNA. TCRdb's processing, not the study's, gives the V and J calls here. The sample yields about 15,000 distinct CDR3 sequences; 30% were counted once. The ten biggest clones cover roughly 15% of the sample.

The table lists this clonotype with many counts. Its antigen remains undetermined. Nothing much larger sits one base from this clone, and base qualities are not available. Genomic DNA was extracted from bulk tumor tissue and used as the TCR template, and around 600 ng gDNA was amplified per sample. During surgery, multiple biopsies were taken from each primary tumor, with sampling sites spaced as far apart as possible within the tumor mass. The study cohort was described as untreated, and the patients were newly diagnosed NSCLC cases having curative surgery. The donors were about 14 patients with newly diagnosed non-small cell lung cancer who were having surgery with curative intent. Resected tumor masses were reviewed by two independent pathologists. Only high-quality DNA and RNA samples were carried forward to sequencing.

The specimen sequenced was lung tumor tissue. The rearrangement combines TRBV7-9 with TRBJ2-4; the D gene is perhaps TRBD1 or TRBD2, each of them matching over 5 bases. The sequence was obtained from a woman aged 50 to 60 with non-small cell lung cancer. The DNA sequence is given as TGTGCCAGCAGCCCCCAGGCTGGGACCCTAAACATTCAGTACTTC. Translated, it gives CASSPQAGTLNIQYF. Extended through the reference TRBV7-9 and TRBJ2-4 proteins, this CDR3 yields the full variable domain: DTGVSQNPRHKITKRGQNVTFRCDPISEHNRLYWYRQTLGQGPEFLTYFQNEAQLEKSRLLSDRFSAERPKGSFSTLEIQRTEQGDSAMYLCASSPQAGTLNIQYFGAGTRLSVL.